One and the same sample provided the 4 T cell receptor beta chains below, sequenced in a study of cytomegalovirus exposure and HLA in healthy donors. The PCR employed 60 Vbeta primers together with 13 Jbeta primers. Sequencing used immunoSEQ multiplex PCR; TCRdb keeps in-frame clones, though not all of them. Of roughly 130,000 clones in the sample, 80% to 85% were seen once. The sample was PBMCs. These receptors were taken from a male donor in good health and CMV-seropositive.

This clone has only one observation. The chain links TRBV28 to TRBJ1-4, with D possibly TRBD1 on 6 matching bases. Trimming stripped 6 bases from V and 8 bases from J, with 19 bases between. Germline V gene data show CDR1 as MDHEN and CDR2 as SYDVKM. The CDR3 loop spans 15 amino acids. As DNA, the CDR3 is TGTGCCAGCAGCCGATTACTACAGGGATCGGAAAAACTGTTTTTT. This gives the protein CASSRLLQGSEKLFF.

CDR3 DNA: TGTGCCAGCAGCCGACCGGGGAACGATCAGCCCCAGCATTTT. Translating gives CASSRPGNDQPQHF. The gene calls are TRBV7-8 and TRBJ1-5; D unclear. Looked up from germline, CDR1 is SGHVS and CDR2 is FQNEAQ. This CDR3 region has 14 residues. Trimming stripped 5 bases from V and 5 bases from J, with 13 bases between.

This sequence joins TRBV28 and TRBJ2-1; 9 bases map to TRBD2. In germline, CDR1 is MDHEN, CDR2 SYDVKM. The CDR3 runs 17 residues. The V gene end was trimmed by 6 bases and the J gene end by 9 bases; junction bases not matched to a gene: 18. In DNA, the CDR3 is TGTGCCAGCAGCTTCACCATAGCGGGAGCCGGGCTTACTGAGCAGTTCTTC. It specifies CASSFTIAGAGLTEQFF.

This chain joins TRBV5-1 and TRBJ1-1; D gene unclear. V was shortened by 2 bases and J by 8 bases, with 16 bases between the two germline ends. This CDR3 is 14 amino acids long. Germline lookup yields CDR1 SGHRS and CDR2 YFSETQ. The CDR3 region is CASSFGDSWEEAFF. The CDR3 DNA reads TGCGCCAGCAGCTTCGGGGATTCATGGGAGGAAGCTTTCTTT.